This section outlines one T cell receptor beta chain sequence together with its context. The sample originates from a study of blood T cells in healthy people across ages. Using a J-beta primer mix together with a sample-barcoded 5' primer, a second PCR was run for roughly 6 to 11 cycles. TCRdb called the 5' RACE reads again in MiXCR, with one record for every CDR3 protein. The sample lists nearly 800,000 distinct CDR3 sequences; roughly 25% were seen once. Germline V gene data show CDR1 as MGHRA and CDR2 as YSYEKL. This CDR3 is 13 amino acids long. V was shortened by 5 bases and J by 4 bases, with 11 bases between the two germline ends. This sample was also put to use in a study of T cells of mothers and their children. That paper states: The data showed no persistent microchimeric T cell clones.

V usage is TRBV4-1 and J usage is TRBJ1-2; D unclear. This receptor was identified in a boy younger than 18 in good health. Sequencing was carried out using blood. The CDR3, as DNA: TGCGCCAGCAGCGGCCGGGGAAGCTATGGCTACACCTTC. The encoded protein is CASSGRGSYGYTF.